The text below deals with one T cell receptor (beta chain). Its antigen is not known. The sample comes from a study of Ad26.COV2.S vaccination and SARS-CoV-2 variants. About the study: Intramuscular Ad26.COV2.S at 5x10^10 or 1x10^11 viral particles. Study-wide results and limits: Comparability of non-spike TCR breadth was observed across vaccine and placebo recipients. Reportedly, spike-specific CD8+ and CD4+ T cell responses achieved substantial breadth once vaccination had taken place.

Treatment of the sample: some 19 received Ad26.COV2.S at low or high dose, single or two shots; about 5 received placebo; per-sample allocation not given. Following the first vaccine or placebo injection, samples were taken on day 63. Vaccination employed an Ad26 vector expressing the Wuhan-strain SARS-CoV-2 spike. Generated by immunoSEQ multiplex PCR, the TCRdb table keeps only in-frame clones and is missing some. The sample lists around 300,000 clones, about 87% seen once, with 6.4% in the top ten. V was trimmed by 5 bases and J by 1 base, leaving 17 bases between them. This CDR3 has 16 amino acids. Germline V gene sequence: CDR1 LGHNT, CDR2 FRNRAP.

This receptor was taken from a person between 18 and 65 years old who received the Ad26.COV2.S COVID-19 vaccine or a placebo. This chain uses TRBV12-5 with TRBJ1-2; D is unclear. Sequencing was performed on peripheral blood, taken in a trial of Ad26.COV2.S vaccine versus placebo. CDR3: CASGPTVNTDNYGYTF. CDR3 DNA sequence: TGTGCTAGTGGTCCAACCGTAAATACAGATAACTATGGCTACACCTTC.